Shown below are 27 T cell receptor beta chains from a single sample sequenced in a study of cytomegalovirus exposure and HLA in healthy donors. The PCR made use of 60 Vbeta and 13 Jbeta primers. This table comes from immunoSEQ multiplex PCR, and its TCRdb copy is limited to in-frame clones, with some not included. The sample lists around 150,000 clones; roughly 71% were seen once. The source material was PBMCs. Receptor source: a woman between 50 and 59 years old in good health and CMV-seropositive.

The J gene is TRBJ2-7, the V gene TRBV5-1; D might be TRBD2 (6 bases). Per the germline V gene, CDR1 is SGHRS and CDR2 is YFSETQ. V dropped 6 bases and J dropped 2 bases, with 18 bases sitting between them. This CDR3 comprises 15 residues. CDR3 nucleotides: TGCGCCAGCACCCCACGCGGAGGGGCCACCTACGAGCAGTACTTC. Protein sequence: CASTPRGGATYEQYF.

This chain joins TRBV19 and TRBJ2-3, with 11 bases matching TRBD1. Per germline, CDR1 LNHDA and CDR2 SQIVND (reference sequence). Trimming at V came to 8 bases and at J to 6 bases, leaving 4 bases not matched to a gene. The CDR3 contains 13 residues. CDR3 bases: TGTGCCAGTTCGGACAGGGGGCCCGATACGCAGTATTTT. Protein sequence: CASSDRGPDTQYF. Full variable domain (outside the CDR3, taken from reference TRBV19 and TRBJ2-3): DGGITQSPKYLFRKEGQNVTLSCEQNLNHDAMYWYRQDPGQGLRLIYYSQIVNDFQKGDIAEGYSVSREKKESFPLTVTSAQKNPTAFYLCASSDRGPDTQYFGPGTRLTVL.

Details on this clone: Other DNA sequences in this sample translate to the same CDR3. V is TRBV18 and J is TRBJ1-5; tentative D call: TRBD1 (5 bases). Germline V lookup: CDR1 KGHSH, CDR2 LQKENI. This CDR3 comprises 14 residues. The V and J ends lost 3 bases and 2 bases respectively, with 8 bases between them. Here the CDR3 reads CASSPGQGNQPQHF. CDR3 bases: TGTGCCAGCTCACCGGGGCAGGGCAATCAGCCCCAGCATTTT.

The V gene is TRBV6-5, the J gene TRBJ2-3, with a possible D match to TRBD1 (5 bases). The length of the CDR3 is 12 residues. V was shortened by 11 bases and J by 6 bases, with 15 bases between the two germline ends. Germline V gene data show CDR1 as MNHEY and CDR2 as SVGAGI. The CDR3 DNA reads as TGTGCCTCTGGGGCCGGTTTGGATACGCAGTATTTT. Its translation is CASGAGLDTQYF.

The gene calls are TRBV7-9 and TRBJ1-1; 8 bases line up with TRBD1. Germline values: CDR1 SEHNR, CDR2 FQNEAQ (reference sequence). The ends lost 5 bases at V and 2 bases at J; junction bases unmatched: 10. CDR3 length: 16 amino acids. CDR3 DNA sequence: TGTGCCAGCAGCCCTAGACAGGGGAGGCTAAACACTGAAGCTTTCTTT. Translation: CASSPRQGRLNTEAFF.

The rearrangement uses TRBV5-1 and TRBJ2-5; the D gene is possibly TRBD1 (6 bases). V was pared by 2 bases and J by 5 bases, with 13 bases between. Germline values: CDR1 SGHRS, CDR2 YFSETQ. The CDR3 runs 14 residues. This CDR3 is CASSFGTPGETQYF. The CDR3, as DNA: TGCGCCAGCAGCTTTGGGACACCCGGGGAGACCCAGTACTTC.

This chain links TRBV2 with TRBJ1-4; 9 positions match TRBD1. J was trimmed by 3 bases and V by 6 bases; bases with no gene match: 5. This CDR3 has 15 amino acids. Germline V CDR1 and CDR2: SNHLY, FYNNEI. CDR3 in DNA: TGTGCCAGCAGCGGGGACAGGGCGGCTAATGAAAAACTGTTTTTT. Amino acids: CASSGDRAANEKLFF.

In the case of this clone: One end of the junction does not line up with germline, which may come from a read error. The chain recombines TRBV5-4 with TRBJ1-5; TRBD1 matches 12 bases. Per the germline V gene, CDR1 is SGHNT and CDR2 is YYREEE (reference sequence). The CDR3 spans 15 residues. CDR3 sequence: CASSLGQGANQPQHF. CDR3 in DNA: TGTGCCAGCAGTTTGGGACAGGGGGCTAATCAGCCCCAGCATTTT. Full variable domain (outside the CDR3, taken from reference TRBV5-4 and TRBJ1-5): ETGVTQSPTHLIKTRGQQVTLRCSSQSGHNTVSWYQQALGQGPQFIFQYYREEENGRGNFPPRFSGLQFPNYSSELNVNALELDDSALYLCASSLGQGANQPQHFGDGTRLSIL.

The chain couples TRBV6-1 to TRBJ1-3, with D possibly being TRBD1 (6 bases). Germline assignment: CDR1 MNHNS and CDR2 SASEGT. V gave up 3 bases and J gave up 4 bases, with 7 bases separating them. The CDR3 sequence is 13 residues long. The CDR3 bases are TGTGCCAGCAGTGAGGGGGCCGGAAACACCATATATTTT. It specifies CASSEGAGNTIYF.

The rearrangement uses TRBV4-2 and TRBJ2-1; a weak D match, TRBD2 (6 bases). The length of the CDR3 is 13 residues. Trimming removed 4 bases from V and 6 bases from J, with 10 bases in between. Germline assignment: CDR1 LGHNA and CDR2 YNFKEQ. Here the CDR3 DNA reads TGTGCCAGCAGCCGGACCGGGGGCAATGAGCAGTTCTTC. It codes for CASSRTGGNEQFF.

CDR3 bases: TGTGCCAGCAGGTCCGGAGGAGGCGGACGCACTGAAGCTTTCTTT. Translating it yields CASRSGGGGRTEAFF. The chain joins TRBV27 to TRBJ1-1, with unresolved D. The V end was cut by 6 bases, the J end by 4 bases, with 18 bases between. In germline, CDR1 is MNHEY, CDR2 SMNVEV (reference sequence). CDR3 length: 15 amino acids.

The rearrangement links TRBV6-6 to TRBJ2-2, with TRBD2 as a possible D gene (6 bases). Germline V CDR1 and CDR2: MNHNY, SVGAGI (reference sequence). CDR3 length: 13 residues. Trimming stripped 7 bases from V and 2 bases from J, with 8 bases between. CDR3 bases: TGTGCCAGCACTAGCGATAACACCGGGGAGCTGTTTTTT. Translating it yields CASTSDNTGELFF.

This clone appeared a single time. The chain combines TRBV9 with TRBJ2-5; TRBD2 matches 11 bases. CDR3 length: 15 amino acids. With 4 bases clipped from V and 3 bases from J, the junction kept 5 bases outside the gene matches. Germline CDR1 SGDLS, CDR2 YYNGEE. In nucleotides, the CDR3 is TGTGCCAGCAGCAGGACGGGACTAGCGGAAGAGACCCAGTACTTC. Its translation is CASSRTGLAEETQYF.

In DNA form, the CDR3 reads TGTGCCAGCAGTGACTCCACTAGCGGGGGAACCTACGAGCAGTACTTC. This gives the protein CASSDSTSGGTYEQYF. The rearrangement joins TRBV6-4 to TRBJ2-7, with TRBD2 matching 11 bases. Trimming cost V 0 bases and J 2 bases; bases outside gene matches: 3. Germline V gene sequence: CDR1 MRHNA, CDR2 SNTAGT. The CDR3 covers 16 residues.

This chain uses TRBV14 with TRBJ1-1, with a tentative D call TRBD1 (6 bases). Germline CDR1 reads SGHDN; CDR2 reads FVKESK. The CDR3 is 13 residues long. Trimming took 5 bases from V and 8 from J, leaving 15 bases between them. CDR3 DNA sequence: TGTGCCAGCAGCGATTACGGGACAAACGAAGCTTTCTTT. Translation gives CASSDYGTNEAFF.

CDR3 amino acids: CASRPSGGTGELFF. The CDR3 coding sequence is TGTGCCAGCAGACCCTCCGGGGGCACCGGGGAGCTGTTTTTT. The chain couples TRBV27 to TRBJ2-2; a possible D gene is TRBD2 (6 bases). The length of the CDR3 is 14 residues. V was shortened by 6 bases and J by 4 bases, with 12 bases between the two germline ends. Germline lookup yields CDR1 MNHEY and CDR2 SMNVEV (reference sequence).

The chain couples TRBV19 to TRBJ1-2; 7 nucleotides line up with TRBD1. Germline V gives CDR1 LNHDA, CDR2 SQIVND (reference sequence). Trimming cost V 5 bases and J 3 bases; bases outside gene matches: 3. The CDR3 totals 13 residues. CDR3 region: CASSHRGDYGYTF. CDR3 coding DNA: TGTGCCAGTAGTCACAGGGGAGACTATGGCTACACCTTC.

Only a few counts were recorded for this clone. The chain couples TRBV5-1 to TRBJ2-7, with 8 bases fitting TRBD1. Trimming took 4 bases from V and 2 from J; bases not matched to a gene: 5. CDR1 SGHRS and CDR2 YFSETQ come from the germline V gene. The CDR3 is 14 amino acids. CDR3 DNA sequence: TGCGCCAGCAGCACCCCGGGACAGGCCTACGAGCAGTACTTC. It translates to CASSTPGQAYEQYF.

This clone was observed a few times. The chain employs TRBV5-6 and TRBJ1-4, with unresolved D. V was clipped by 0 bases and J by 7 bases, with 13 bases between them. This CDR3 comprises 15 residues. CDR1 and CDR2 from the germline V gene are SGHDT and YYEEEE. The DNA of the CDR3 is TGTGCCAGCAGCTTGGCCTTTACTGGTGCTGAAAAACTGTTTTTT. Its protein is CASSLAFTGAEKLFF.

The chain couples TRBV10-3 to TRBJ1-1; 12 nucleotides align to TRBD1. The CDR3 loop spans 15 amino acids. The J segment lost 2 bases and the V segment lost 10 bases, leaving 8 bases of the junction unmatched. Germline CDR1 reads ENHRY; CDR2 reads SYGVKD. The CDR3 nucleotides are TGTGCCAGCCAGGGGGACAGGGGGCTTAACACTGAAGCTTTCTTT. It encodes CASQGDRGLNTEAFF.

The chain combines TRBV5-1 with TRBJ1-1, with D possibly TRBD1 on 6 matching bases. The CDR3 runs to 16 residues. Trimming took 0 bases from V and 3 from J, leaving 15 bases between them. Germline CDR1 reads SGHRS; CDR2 reads YFSETQ. The CDR3 here is CASSLVPGEWDTEAFF. The CDR3 nucleotides are TGCGCCAGCAGCTTGGTTCCAGGGGAGTGGGACACTGAAGCTTTCTTT.

This chain links TRBV5-1 with TRBJ2-3; D gene uncertain. Germline lookup yields CDR1 SGHRS and CDR2 YFSETQ. V lost 4 bases and J lost 0, with 18 bases in between. The CDR3 runs to 17 residues. In DNA, the CDR3 is TGCGCCAGCAGCGTTACCCTTTATCCTAAAAGCACAGATACGCAGTATTTT. It yields the protein CASSVTLYPKSTDTQYF.

This clone was found once. The J gene is TRBJ2-7, the V gene TRBV4-2, with 7 bases aligning to TRBD1. CDR1 is LGHNA and CDR2 is YNFKEQ in the germline V gene. There are 17 residues in the CDR3. The V gene end was trimmed by 0 bases and the J gene end by 7 bases; junction bases not matched to a gene: 15. The CDR3 DNA reads as TGTGCCAGCAGCCAAGATCTCAGGGGGACGCTGTTCAGGGAGCAGTACTTC. Its protein is CASSQDLRGTLFREQYF.

The chain combines TRBV7-6 with TRBJ2-7; D is undetermined. The germline gives CDR1 SGHVS, CDR2 FNYEAQ. The CDR3 has 14 amino acids. Trimming took 3 bases from V and 2 from J, leaving 11 bases between them. CDR3 nucleotide sequence: TGTGCCAGCAGCTTGGGTATCCAGGCCTACGAGCAGTACTTC. Protein product: CASSLGIQAYEQYF.

The chain joins TRBV10-3 to TRBJ2-3, with D hard to call. The germline gives CDR1 ENHRY, CDR2 SYGVKD. The CDR3 spans 12 residues. Between the trimmed V and J ends, which lost 6 bases and 0 bases, there was a span of 4 bases. CDR3 sequence reads: CAIRASTDTQYF. The CDR3 bases are TGTGCCATCAGGGCTAGCACAGATACGCAGTATTTT.

The chain has TRBV10-1 and TRBJ1-5; D unclear. This CDR3 has 14 residues. CDR1 and CDR2 from the germline V gene are WNHNN and SYGVQD (reference sequence). V was cut by 10 bases and J by 5 bases, with 18 bases left in between. CDR3 region: CAKMGRHGDQPQHF. The CDR3 DNA reads as TGCGCCAAGATGGGCCGCCACGGCGATCAGCCCCAGCATTTT.

This clone has only a few counts. The rearrangement links TRBV6-1 to TRBJ2-1; 7 positions match TRBD2. CDR3 length equals 17 residues. Germline V CDR1 and CDR2: MNHNS, SASEGT. V was pared by 2 bases and J by 0 bases, with 7 bases of the junction left unmatched. The CDR3 DNA is TGTGCCAGCAGTGAATACCTAGCGGCCAGCTCCTACAATGAGCAGTTCTTC. It yields the protein CASSEYLAASSYNEQFF.